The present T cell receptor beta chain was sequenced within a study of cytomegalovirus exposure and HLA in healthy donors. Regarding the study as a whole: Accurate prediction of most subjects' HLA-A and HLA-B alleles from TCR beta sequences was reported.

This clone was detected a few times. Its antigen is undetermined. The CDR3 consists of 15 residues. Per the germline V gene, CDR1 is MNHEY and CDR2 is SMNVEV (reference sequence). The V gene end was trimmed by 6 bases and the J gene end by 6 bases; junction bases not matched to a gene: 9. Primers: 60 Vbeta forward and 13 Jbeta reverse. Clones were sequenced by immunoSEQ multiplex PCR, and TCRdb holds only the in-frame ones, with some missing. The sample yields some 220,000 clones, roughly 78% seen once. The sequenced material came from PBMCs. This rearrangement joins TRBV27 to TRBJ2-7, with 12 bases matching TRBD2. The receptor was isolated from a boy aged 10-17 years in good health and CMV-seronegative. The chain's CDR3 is CASSPSLAGGLEQYF. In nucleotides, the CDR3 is TGTGCCAGCAGCCCATCTCTAGCGGGAGGGCTCGAGCAGTACTTC.